The 24 T cell receptor beta chains given below trace back to one sample, sequenced in a study of CD8+CD57+ T cells in acquired aplastic anemia (dated by TCRdb to 2016 to 2019). Expansion of CD8+CD57+ cells had been shown by flow cytometry in the patients chosen for sequencing. The run used an Illumina HiSeq 2000. Genomic DNA served as template for TCR beta VDJ combination and CDR3 sequence profiling. TCRdb reprocessed the public reads (quality trimming at Q25 with fastp, clone calling with MiXCR) and kept in-frame beta chains. Each CDR3 protein gets just one entry, which takes the most common genes and DNA from the rows behind it. The sample table contains 120,000 or so distinct CDR3 sequences; only one count was recorded for approximately 41% of them. The ten most abundant clones make up 2.6% of the sample. The sequenced sample was sorted CD4+, CD8+, or CD8+CD57+ T cells (not recorded which) from PBMCs. All receptors come from a human donor with aplastic anemia.

This clonotype has only a few counts. The chain links TRBV15 to TRBJ2-3; D remains unclear. CDR3 length: 13 amino acids. The V gene lost 7 bases and the J gene lost 2 bases, with 10 bases spanning the gap. Germline-derived CDR1 and CDR2 are LNHNV and YYDKDF (reference sequence). The DNA for the CDR3 is TGTGCCACCAAAATGGAGCACACAGATACGCAGTATTTT. It yields the protein CATKMEHTDTQYF.

As concerns this clonotype: Mismatch with germline at one junction end may stem from a read error. The rearrangement links TRBV2 to TRBJ1-4; D ambiguous. The CDR3 sequence is 16 residues long. Germline CDR1 is SNHLY and CDR2 is FYNNEI. The CDR3 DNA is TGTGCCAGCAAGTTCGTGGGTCGTGCAACTAATGGAAAACTGTTTTTT. It is translated as CASKFVGRATNGKLFF.

CDR3 in DNA: TGTGCCAGCAGTTTAGACGGGGGGGCCAACGAGCAGTACTTC. Its protein is CASSLDGGANEQYF. The rearrangement joins TRBV12-3 or TRBV12-4 to TRBJ2-7, with TRBD2 identical over 8 bases. This CDR3 has 14 residues. V was clipped by 1 base and J by 5 bases; unmatched bases: 4.

This clonotype has a count of ten or more. This chain connects TRBV5-5 to TRBJ1-2; D unresolved. The germline V and J ends were trimmed by 0 bases and 1 base, with 7 bases remaining between them. Germline V gene lookup returns CDR1 SGHKS and CDR2 YYEKEE (reference sequence). CDR3 length: 14 residues. CDR3 sequence: CASSLDNGNYGYTF. Here the CDR3 DNA reads TGTGCCAGCAGCTTGGATAACGGTAACTATGGCTACACCTTC.

This clonotype was picked up many times. The chain recombines TRBV6-5 with TRBJ1-2; 7 bases are shared with TRBD1. The CDR3 sequence is 12 residues long. With V trimmed by 6 bases and J by 3 bases, 1 base remained unmatched. Germline loops: CDR1 MNHEY, CDR2 SVGAGI. The CDR3 DNA is TGTGCCAGCAGGGACAGGTACTATGGCTACACCTTC. Translation: CASRDRYYGYTF.

This clonotype occurred many times. The chain's CDR3 is CASSYTMTGEKLFF. CDR3 in DNA: TGTGCCAGCAGTTACACCATGACAGGTGAAAAACTGTTTTTT. This chain joins TRBV6-5 and TRBJ1-4, with D maybe TRBD1 (6 bases). The CDR3 runs 14 residues. The V gene's germline CDR1 is MNHEY and CDR2 SVGAGI. Trimming pared 2 bases from V and 7 bases from J, leaving 11 bases between.

In this sample, this clonotype turned up many times. CDR3 residues: CASSSPGRNYGYTF. For the CDR3, the DNA is TGTGCCAGCAGCTCCCCCGGGAGGAACTATGGCTACACCTTC. This chain uses TRBV5-4 with TRBJ1-2; D is uncertain. Per germline, CDR1 SGHNT and CDR2 YYREEE (reference sequence). There are 14 residues in the CDR3. V shed 3 bases and J shed 2 bases, with 11 bases lying between them.

At least ten counts were recorded for this clonotype. This rearrangement joins TRBV5-1 to TRBJ1-3; no definite D call. Germline assignment: CDR1 SGHRS and CDR2 YFSETQ. Between the trimmed V and J ends, which lost 1 base and 3 bases, there was a span of 14 bases. This CDR3 spans 16 amino acids. The CDR3 spells CASSLNSPEGGNTIYF. In DNA, the CDR3 is TGCGCCAGCAGCTTGAACTCCCCCGAGGGTGGAAACACCATATATTTT.

This clonotype came up a few times. This chain uses TRBV5-1 with TRBJ2-1; D gene unclear. The CDR3 extends over 16 amino acids. V lost 4 bases, J lost 3 bases, and 17 bases lay in between. Per germline, CDR1 SGHRS and CDR2 YFSETQ. The chain's CDR3 is CASSRSLPGFYNEQFF. The CDR3, as DNA: TGCGCCAGCAGCCGATCTTTACCCGGGTTCTACAATGAGCAGTTCTTC.

J is TRBJ1-1 and V is TRBV5-1, with 7 bases aligning to TRBD1. There are 15 residues in the CDR3. The V gene's germline CDR1 is SGHRS and CDR2 YFSETQ. V gave up 4 bases and J gave up 1 base; unmatched junction bases: 7. The CDR3 loop reads CASSGTGARNTEAFF. The CDR3 coding sequence is TGCGCCAGCAGCGGTACAGGGGCTCGGAACACTGAAGCTTTCTTT.

V is TRBV15 and J is TRBJ2-7; 8 bases are a match to TRBD1. Germline CDR1 LNHNV, CDR2 YYDKDF (reference sequence). The CDR3 extends over 15 amino acids. Trimming cost V 3 bases and J 6 bases; bases outside gene matches: 10. CDR3 in DNA: TGTGCCACCAGCAGCTCCGACAGGGGAAGAGGCGAGCAGTACTTC. It is translated as CATSSSDRGRGEQYF.

This clonotype has only a few counts. The chain couples TRBV2 to TRBJ2-1; TRBD2 might be the D (6 bases). V shed 6 bases and J shed 4 bases, with 13 bases lying between them. Per germline, CDR1 SNHLY and CDR2 FYNNEI. This CDR3 has 14 residues. CDR3 sequence: CASRTSLRYNEQFF. The CDR3 DNA follows: TGTGCCAGCAGGACTAGTCTAAGGTACAATGAGCAGTTCTTC.

The V and J genes are TRBV5-8 and TRBJ1-6; 9 bases align to TRBD1. The junction had 7 bases not matched to a gene; V was cut back by 5 bases and J by 7 bases. CDR1 and CDR2 (germline): SGHTS, YDEGEE. This CDR3 spans 15 amino acids. The CDR3 DNA reads TGTGCCAGCAGTTCGGCGGGGACAGGGAATTCACCCCTCCACTTT. Protein product: CASSSAGTGNSPLHF. Full variable domain (outside the CDR3, taken from reference TRBV5-8 and TRBJ1-6): EAGVTQSPTHLIKTRGQQATLRCSPISGHTSVYWYQQALGLGLQFLLWYDEGEERNRGNFPPRFSGRQFPNYSSELNVNALELEDSALYLCASSSAGTGNSPLHFGNGTRLTVT.

This clonotype was seen repeatedly, ten times or more. The CDR3 region is CASSYPTGGPNYEQYF. The CDR3 region has the DNA TGTGCCAGCAGTTACCCTACCGGGGGGCCCAACTACGAGCAGTACTTC. V usage is TRBV6-6 and J usage is TRBJ2-7, with TRBD2 as a possible D gene (7 bases). V dropped 2 bases and J dropped 3 bases, with 17 bases sitting between them. This CDR3 has 16 residues. CDR1 and CDR2 (germline): MNHNY, SVGAGI (reference sequence).

This clonotype was observed at least ten times. This chain connects TRBV10-1 to TRBJ2-7, with a possible D match to TRBD1 (6 bases). This CDR3 has 16 residues. The germline V gene has CDR1 WNHNN and CDR2 SYGVQD (reference sequence). V was cut by 0 bases and J by 1 base, with 13 bases left in between. CDR3 amino acids: CASSESAGEKSYEQYF. The CDR3 nucleotides are TGCGCCAGCAGTGAGTCGGCAGGGGAAAAATCCTACGAGCAGTACTTC.

In its sample, this clonotype was seen a few times. The V and J genes are TRBV27 and TRBJ2-6; a weak D match, TRBD2 (5 bases). Germline V gene data show CDR1 as MNHEY and CDR2 as SMNVEV (reference sequence). V was cut by 6 bases and J by 3 bases, with 18 bases left in between. This CDR3 has 17 residues. In DNA, the CDR3 is TGTGCCAGCAGCCGGAGGCAGGCTGGAGGTGGGGCCAACGTCCTGACTTTC. Its protein is CASSRRQAGGGANVLTF.

The chain combines TRBV12-3 or TRBV12-4 with TRBJ1-2; TRBD1 agrees at 7 bases. The ends lost 6 bases at V and 6 bases at J; junction bases unmatched: 13. The CDR3 spans 15 residues. Here the CDR3 reads CASSPSSGTVDGYTF. CDR3 in DNA: TGTGCCAGCAGCCCTTCTTCCGGGACAGTGGATGGCTACACCTTC.

This clonotype was seen ten or more times. The chain links TRBV5-1 to TRBJ2-5; D may be TRBD2 (7 bases). Trimming stripped 7 bases from V and 5 bases from J, with 12 bases between. This CDR3 spans 12 amino acids. Germline lookup yields CDR1 SGHRS and CDR2 YFSETQ. The CDR3 sequence: CASRKGGETQYF. In nucleotides, the CDR3 is TGCGCCAGCCGGAAGGGGGGGGAGACCCAGTACTTC.

In its sample, this clonotype was seen many times. V usage is TRBV6-6 and J usage is TRBJ1-1; maybe TRBD1 (6 bases). The CDR3 loop spans 16 amino acids. CDR1 is MNHNY, CDR2 SVGAGI, per germline (reference sequence). Between the trimmed V and J ends, which lost 4 bases and 5 bases, there was a span of 20 bases. CDR3 nucleotides: TGTGCCAGCAGTTTCCGACCTATTGAAAGGGGGACTGAAGCTTTCTTT. The encoded protein is CASSFRPIERGTEAFF.

This chain connects TRBV20-1 to TRBJ1-5; D is unclear. CDR1 is DFQATT and CDR2 is SNEGSKA in the germline V gene (reference sequence). The length of the CDR3 is 13 residues. The CDR3 DNA reads as TGCAATGGATCGGGAGGGTTGAATCAGCCCCAGCATTTT. Residues: CNGSGGLNQPQHF.

The J gene is TRBJ2-7, the V gene TRBV10-3; D is possibly TRBD1 (5 bases). This CDR3 has 13 amino acids. Trimming shortened V by 10 bases and J by 0 bases, and 13 bases separated the two germline ends. Germline V gives CDR1 ENHRY, CDR2 SYGVKD. DNA of the CDR3: TGTGCCAGCAGGTGGGGCAGCTCCTACGAGCAGTACTTC. It yields the protein CASRWGSSYEQYF.

This clonotype was seen a handful of times. The V call is TRBV6-1, the J call TRBJ1-3, with D unresolved. This CDR3 comprises 14 residues. V was pared by 6 bases and J by 1 base, with 10 bases between. Germline V CDR1 and CDR2: MNHNS, SASEGT. CDR3 in amino acids: CASSLGRSGNTIYF. The CDR3 DNA sequence: TGTGCCAGCAGCCTAGGCCGGTCTGGAAACACCATATATTTT.

The V call is TRBV9, the J call TRBJ1-5; D unresolved. V lost 4 bases and J lost 0, with 11 bases in between. The CDR3 runs 15 residues. Germline values: CDR1 SGDLS, CDR2 YYNGEE. The CDR3 spells CASSLTWDSNQPQHF. The CDR3 nucleotides are TGTGCCAGCAGCCTCACATGGGATAGCAATCAGCCCCAGCATTTT.

The V call is TRBV11-1, the J call TRBJ1-1; 8 bases are a match to TRBD1. V dropped 5 bases and J dropped 1; count of bases not matched to a gene: 9. Germline V gives CDR1 SGHAT, CDR2 FQDESV (reference sequence). The CDR3 runs 16 residues. For the CDR3, the DNA is TGTGCCAGCAGCCCGAGACTCGGGACAGGGAACACTGAAGCTTTCTTT. The encoded protein is CASSPRLGTGNTEAFF.